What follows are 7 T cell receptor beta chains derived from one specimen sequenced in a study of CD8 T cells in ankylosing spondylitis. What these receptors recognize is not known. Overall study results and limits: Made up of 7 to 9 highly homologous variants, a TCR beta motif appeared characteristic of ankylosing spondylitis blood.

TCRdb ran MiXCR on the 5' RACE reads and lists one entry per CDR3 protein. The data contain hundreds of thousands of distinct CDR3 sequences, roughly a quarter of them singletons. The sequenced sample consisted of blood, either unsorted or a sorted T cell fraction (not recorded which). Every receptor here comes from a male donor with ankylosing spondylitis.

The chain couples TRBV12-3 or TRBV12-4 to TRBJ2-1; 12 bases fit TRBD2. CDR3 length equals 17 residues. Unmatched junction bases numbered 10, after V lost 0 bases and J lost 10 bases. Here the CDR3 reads CASSLALTSGSPWEQFF. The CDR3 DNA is TGTGCCAGCAGTTTAGCCCTGACTAGCGGGAGCCCTTGGGAGCAGTTCTTC.

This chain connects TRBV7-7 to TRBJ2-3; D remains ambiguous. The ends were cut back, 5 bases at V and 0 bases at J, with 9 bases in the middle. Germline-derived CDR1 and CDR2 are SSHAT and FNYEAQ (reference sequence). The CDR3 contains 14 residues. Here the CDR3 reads CASSQTYSTDTQYF. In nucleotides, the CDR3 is TGTGCCAGCAGCCAGACCTATAGCACAGATACGCAGTATTTT.

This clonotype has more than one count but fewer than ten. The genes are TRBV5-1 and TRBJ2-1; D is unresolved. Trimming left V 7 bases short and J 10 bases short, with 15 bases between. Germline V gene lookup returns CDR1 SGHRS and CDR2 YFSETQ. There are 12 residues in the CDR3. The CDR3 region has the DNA TGCGCCAGCTCGGAAGGAGCAGTGGAGCAGTTCTTC. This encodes CASSEGAVEQFF.

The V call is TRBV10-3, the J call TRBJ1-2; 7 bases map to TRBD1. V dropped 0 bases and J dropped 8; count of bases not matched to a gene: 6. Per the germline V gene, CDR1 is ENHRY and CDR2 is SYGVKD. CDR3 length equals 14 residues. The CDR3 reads CAISESVQGRGYTF. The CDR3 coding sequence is TGTGCCATCAGTGAGTCAGTACAGGGGCGCGGCTACACCTTC.

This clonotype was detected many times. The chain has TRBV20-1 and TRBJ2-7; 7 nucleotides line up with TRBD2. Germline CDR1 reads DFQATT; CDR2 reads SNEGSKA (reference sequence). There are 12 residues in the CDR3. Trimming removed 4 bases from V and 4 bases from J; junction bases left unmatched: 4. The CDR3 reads CSATGTIYEQYF. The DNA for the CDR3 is TGCAGTGCTACGGGGACTATTTACGAGCAGTACTTC.

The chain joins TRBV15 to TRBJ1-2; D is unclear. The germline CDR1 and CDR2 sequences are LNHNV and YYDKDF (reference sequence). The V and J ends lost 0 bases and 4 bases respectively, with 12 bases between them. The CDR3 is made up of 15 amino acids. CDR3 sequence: CATSRDRGEAYGYTF. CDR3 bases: TGTGCCACCAGCAGAGATAGAGGAGAAGCCTATGGCTACACCTTC.

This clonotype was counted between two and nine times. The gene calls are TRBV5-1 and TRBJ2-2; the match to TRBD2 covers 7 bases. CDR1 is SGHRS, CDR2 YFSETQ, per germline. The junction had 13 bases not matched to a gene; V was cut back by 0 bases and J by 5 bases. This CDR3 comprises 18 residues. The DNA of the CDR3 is TGCGCCAGCAGCTTGGATGGCGGGAGCAGAAAGACGACCGGGGAGCTGTTTTTT. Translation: CASSLDGGSRKTTGELFF.